These 16 T cell receptor beta chains share one sample of origin, sequenced in a study of a mutant IDH1 vaccine in newly diagnosed glioma. These receptors' antigens are unknown. TCRdb's table, derived via immunoSEQ multiplex PCR, lists solely in-frame clones and lacks some. The table has 50,000 to 65,000 clones, 70% to 85% seen once. Regarding time point: week 11, during vaccination. Every vaccine dose comprised 300 ug of mutant IDH1 20-mer peptide plus topical imiquimod. This specimen consisted of PBMCs, obtained from a glioma patient whose treatment included an IDH1 peptide vaccine. Source of these receptors: a woman in her forties or fifties with glioma.

The V call is TRBV11-3, the J call TRBJ2-5; D is possibly TRBD1 or TRBD2 (5 bases each). Germline CDR1 and CDR2: SGHNT and YENEEA. Trimming took off 5 bases at V and 2 bases at J, with 12 bases between the two ends. CDR3 length: 14 residues. CDR3 sequence: CASSPRGKQETQYF. CDR3 nucleotide sequence: TGTGCCAGCAGCCCCCGGGGCAAACAAGAGACCCAGTACTTC. Full variable domain (outside the CDR3, taken from reference TRBV11-3 and TRBJ2-5): EAGVVQSPRYKIIEKKQPVAFWCNPISGHNTLYWYLQNLGQGPELLIRYENEEAVDDSQLPKDRFSAERLKGVDSTLKIQPAELGDSAVYLCASSPRGKQETQYFGPGTRLLVL.

The CDR3 DNA reads TGCGCCAGCAGCCAAGATCGCGACGGGGGGGAGTACTTC. Encoded protein: CASSQDRDGGEYF. The chain links TRBV4-3 to TRBJ2-7; 8 nucleotides agree with TRBD2. Trimming cost V 0 bases and J 11 bases; bases outside gene matches: 6. The CDR3 is 13 amino acids. Germline CDR1 is LGHNA and CDR2 is YSLEER.

The chain links TRBV10-2 to TRBJ1-2, with unresolved D. The CDR3 extends over 13 amino acids. With 8 bases removed from V and 4 bases from J, the gap between germline ends came to 14 bases. Germline V gene data show CDR1 as WSHSY and CDR2 as SAAADI. The CDR3 nucleotides read TGCGCCAGCGGGTGGGGAAGTGGCTATGGCTACACCTTC. It encodes CASGWGSGYGYTF.

DNA for the CDR3: TGTGCCAGCAGCTTAGGAGGAACGGGCAGCTATGGCTACACCTTC. This encodes CASSLGGTGSYGYTF. This chain joins TRBV5-6 and TRBJ1-2; D call uncertain. The CDR3 is made up of 15 amino acids. Germline V gene sequence: CDR1 SGHDT, CDR2 YYEEEE. The V end lost 2 bases, the J end lost 4 bases, and 15 bases lay between the germline ends.

The chain carries TRBV18 and TRBJ1-1; TRBD1 is a possible D gene (6 bases). The CDR3 extends over 13 amino acids. V lost 3 bases and J 5 bases, leaving 10 bases between the germline ends. Germline V gene lookup returns CDR1 KGHSH and CDR2 LQKENI. CDR3 nucleotide sequence: TGTGCCAGCTCACCCGGCAGGGGAACTGAAGCTTTCTTT. This sequence encodes CASSPGRGTEAFF.

This rearrangement joins TRBV5-4 to TRBJ1-2; the D gene is possibly TRBD1 (5 bases). V lost 4 bases to trimming and J lost 5 bases, with 9 bases between them. The CDR3 is 12 residues long. Germline CDR1 is SGHNT and CDR2 is YYREEE (reference sequence). CDR3 loop: CASSPDTYGYTF. The CDR3 coding sequence is TGTGCCAGCAGCCCGGACACTTATGGCTACACCTTC.

The chain has TRBV5-5 and TRBJ1-4; tentatively, D is TRBD1 (6 bases). The CDR3 has 15 residues. Germline V gene data show CDR1 as SGHKS and CDR2 as YYEKEE (reference sequence). V lost 4 bases, J lost 8 bases, and 18 bases lay in between. CDR3 nucleotide sequence: TGTGCCAGCAGCCCAGGGACAACCCGGGGGGAAAAACTGTTTTTT. Translation: CASSPGTTRGEKLFF.

J is TRBJ1-4 and V is TRBV7-9, with TRBD1 identical over 7 bases. V shed 1 base and J 8 bases; nucleotides not matched to a gene: 10. Per the germline V gene, CDR1 is SEHNR and CDR2 is FQNEAQ (reference sequence). The CDR3 runs 16 residues. For the CDR3, the DNA is TGTGCCAGCAGCTTAGGGGAACTTCTACAGGGGGAAAAACTGTTTTTT. The encoded protein is CASSLGELLQGEKLFF. The entire variable domain, with the rest obtained from reference TRBV7-9 and TRBJ1-4, is as follows: DTGVSQNPRHKITKRGQNVTFRCDPISEHNRLYWYRQTLGQGPEFLTYFQNEAQLEKSRLLSDRFSAERPKGSFSTLEIQRTEQGDSAMYLCASSLGELLQGEKLFFGSGTQLSVL.

This rearrangement joins TRBV19 to TRBJ1-4; D gene ambiguous. The V gene lost 8 bases and the J gene lost 8 bases, with 15 bases spanning the gap. From germline, CDR1 is LNHDA and CDR2 SQIVND (reference sequence). The CDR3 extends over 13 amino acids. Here the CDR3 DNA reads TGTGCCAGTTCCAATAGAGCCGACGAAAAACTGTTTTTT. Translation: CASSNRADEKLFF.

V usage is TRBV29-1 and J usage is TRBJ1-1; possibly TRBD1 for D (6 bases). The CDR3 contains 14 residues. Per germline, CDR1 SQVTM and CDR2 ANQGSEA. The V end lost 4 bases, the J end lost 4 bases, and 16 bases lay between the germline ends. CDR3 DNA sequence: TGCAGCGTTGGAGGACCGGGGGGCGGCACTGAAGCTTTCTTT. This translates into CSVGGPGGGTEAFF.

The chain is built from TRBV4-3 and TRBJ1-1, with D unclear. CDR3 length: 15 amino acids. V was shortened by 0 bases and J by 1 base, with 9 bases between the two germline ends. The germline V gene has CDR1 LGHNA and CDR2 YSLEER. CDR3 in amino acids: CASSQEAEGNTEAFF. The CDR3 nucleotides are TGCGCCAGCAGCCAAGAAGCCGAGGGGAACACTGAAGCTTTCTTT.

The chain has TRBV27 and TRBJ2-2; D gene uncertain. The germline V gene has CDR1 MNHEY and CDR2 SMNVEV (reference sequence). The V and J ends lost 7 bases and 2 bases respectively, with 17 bases between them. The CDR3 loop spans 16 amino acids. The CDR3 DNA sequence: TGTGCCAGCATGGCGTCCTGGGCAGCCAACACCGGGGAGCTGTTTTTT. It yields the protein CASMASWAANTGELFF.

The chain links TRBV6-1 to TRBJ1-6, with a weak D call TRBD1 (5 bases). V was pared by 4 bases and J by 9 bases, with 13 bases between. Germline V gene sequence: CDR1 MNHNS, CDR2 SASEGT. This CDR3 region has 14 residues. CDR3 nucleotides: TGTGCCAGCAGTGTGATGGGGGTCGGTTCACCCCTCCACTTT. Its protein product is CASSVMGVGSPLHF.

The chain is built from TRBV19 and TRBJ1-5; 9 bases fit TRBD1. The CDR3 has 16 residues. Germline trimming cut 3 bases from V and 4 bases from J; bases unmatched to any gene: 7. Looked up from germline, CDR1 is LNHDA and CDR2 is SQIVND (reference sequence). The CDR3 here is CASSMVDRGSNQPQHF. Here the CDR3 DNA reads TGTGCCAGTAGTATGGTGGACAGGGGATCTAATCAGCCCCAGCATTTT. The entire variable domain, with the rest obtained from reference TRBV19 and TRBJ1-5, is as follows: DGGITQSPKYLFRKEGQNVTLSCEQNLNHDAMYWYRQDPGQGLRLIYYSQIVNDFQKGDIAEGYSVSREKKESFPLTVTSAQKNPTAFYLCASSMVDRGSNQPQHFGDGTRLSIL.

In this sample, this clone turned up a few times. V and J are TRBV11-3 and TRBJ1-1; D remains unclear. Germline lookup yields CDR1 SGHNT and CDR2 YENEEA. The CDR3 consists of 13 residues. V was clipped by 1 base and J by 1 base, with 4 bases between them. As DNA, the CDR3 is TGTGCCAGCAGCTTAGGGCCGAACACTGAAGCTTTCTTT. Translating it yields CASSLGPNTEAFF. Complete variable domain (other parts from reference TRBV11-3 and TRBJ1-1): EAGVVQSPRYKIIEKKQPVAFWCNPISGHNTLYWYLQNLGQGPELLIRYENEEAVDDSQLPKDRFSAERLKGVDSTLKIQPAELGDSAVYLCASSLGPNTEAFFGQGTRLTVV.

V gene TRBV5-1 combines with J gene TRBJ1-1, with 10 bases lining up with TRBD1. With V trimmed by 4 bases and J by 5 bases, 8 bases remained unmatched. The CDR3 consists of 15 residues. Germline V CDR1 and CDR2: SGHRS, YFSETQ. The CDR3 loop is CASSPRQGAGTEAFF. DNA for the CDR3: TGCGCCAGCAGCCCTAGACAGGGGGCAGGAACTGAAGCTTTCTTT.